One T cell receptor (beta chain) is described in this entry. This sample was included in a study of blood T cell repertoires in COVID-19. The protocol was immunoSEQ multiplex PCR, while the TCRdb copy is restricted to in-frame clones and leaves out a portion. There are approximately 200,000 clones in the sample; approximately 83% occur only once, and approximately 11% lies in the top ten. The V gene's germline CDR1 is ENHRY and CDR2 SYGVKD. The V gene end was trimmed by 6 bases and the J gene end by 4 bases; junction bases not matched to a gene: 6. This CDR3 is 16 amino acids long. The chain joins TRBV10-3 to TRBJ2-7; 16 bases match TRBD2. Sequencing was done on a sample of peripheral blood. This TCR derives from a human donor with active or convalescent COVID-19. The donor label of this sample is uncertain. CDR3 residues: CAIRGTSGRAGYEQYF. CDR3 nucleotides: TGTGCCATCAGAGGGACTAGCGGGAGGGCGGGTTACGAGCAGTACTTC.